The clone carrying this T cell receptor (beta chain) appeared a single time. Only in-frame clones appear in the TCRdb table, and some are missing; sequencing was by immunoSEQ multiplex PCR. The repertoire holds some 50,000 clones, with 70% to 90% as singletons. This specimen comes from a study of OX40 agonist ivuxolimab in advanced cancers. Study-wide context: One patient with hepatocellular carcinoma and two with cutaneous melanoma, three in all, had partial responses.

Germline loops: CDR1 SNHLY, CDR2 FYNNEI. V was pared by 0 bases and J by 6 bases, with 12 bases between. The CDR3 loop spans 14 amino acids. The chain joins TRBV2 to TRBJ2-7; no clear D. The starting material was CD4+ or CD8+ T cells sorted from blood, obtained in a trial of the OX40 agonist ivuxolimab. The TCR comes from an adult with an advanced solid tumor such as melanoma, head and neck, liver or kidney cancer. The CDR3 loop is CASSEAGYGSEQYF. The CDR3, as DNA: TGTGCCAGCAGTGAAGCGGGGTACGGATCCGAGCAGTACTTC.